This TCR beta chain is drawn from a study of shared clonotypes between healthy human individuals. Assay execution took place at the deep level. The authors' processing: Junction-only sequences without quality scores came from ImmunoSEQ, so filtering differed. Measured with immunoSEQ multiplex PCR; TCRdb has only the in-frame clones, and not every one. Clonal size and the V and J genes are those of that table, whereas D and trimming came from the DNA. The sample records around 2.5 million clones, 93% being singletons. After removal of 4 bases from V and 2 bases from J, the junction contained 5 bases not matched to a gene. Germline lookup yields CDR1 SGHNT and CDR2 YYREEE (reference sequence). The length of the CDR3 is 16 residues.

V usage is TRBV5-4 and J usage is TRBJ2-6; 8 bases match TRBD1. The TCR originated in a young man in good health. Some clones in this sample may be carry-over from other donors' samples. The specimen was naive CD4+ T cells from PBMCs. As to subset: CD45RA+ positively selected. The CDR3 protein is CASSEKQGAGANVLTF. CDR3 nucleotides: TGTGCCAGCAGCGAAAAACAGGGGGCTGGGGCCAACGTCCTGACTTTC.